The clone carrying this T cell receptor beta chain was seen just once. Libraries were prepared by immunoSEQ multiplex PCR; TCRdb keeps only in-frame clonotypes and omits some of them. The sample holds more than 40,000 clones, 85% to 95% seen once. The sample is drawn from a study of T cell changes during pregnancy in multiple sclerosis. The TCR sequence derives from a female donor with multiple sclerosis, enrolled in a pregnancy study. The specimen comprised CD4+ T cells from peripheral blood mononuclear cells, sampled in the second trimester of pregnancy.

The CDR3 DNA reads TGTGCCAGCAGCTTGGGACAGGAATGGCCCCAGCATTTT. This sequence encodes CASSLGQEWPQHF. The chain carries TRBV7-2 and TRBJ1-5; 8 nucleotides agree with TRBD1. The germline V gene encodes CDR1 SGHTA and CDR2 FQGNSA. The CDR3 has 13 residues. J was trimmed by 9 bases and V by 3 bases; bases with no gene match: 4. Full variable domain (missing parts from reference TRBV7-2 and TRBJ1-5): GAGVSQSPSNKVTEKGKDVELRCDPISGHTALYWYRQSLGQGLEFLIYFQGNSAPDKSGLPSDRFSAERTGGSVSTLTIQRTQQEDSAVYLCASSLGQEWPQHFGDGTRLSIL.